Detailed here is one T cell receptor (beta chain). This clonotype was counted at least ten times. Its binding antigen is unknown. The sample holds no much larger clone one base away, and base qualities are not on file. Including cysteine and phenylalanine, the CDR3 has 16 amino acids. Kept here is only the CDR3 DNA, which spans 48 bases and is read in frame from base 1. From a lookup of the germline V gene, CDR1 and CDR2 are SGHTA and FQGNSA. At the junction V is shortened by 5 bases and J by 2 bases, with 18 bases in between. This sample was taken from a study of T cell repertoires in cytomegalovirus infection (dated by TCRdb to between 2018 and 2020). With respect to the entire study: The HLA type of each donor mattered for the analysis, because public TCR beta signatures pointed to carriage of CMV infection along with the matching HLA type.

Here is what the overall study found, with its caveats: The ex vivo response was dominated by HLA-C-restricted CMV-specific TCR beta clonotypes, and the single most frequent clonotype in two of eight donors was supplied by these HLA-C-restricted clonotypes. Carriers of CMV infection plus the relevant HLA type were discriminated by the cumulative frequency of public TCR beta family members in the study cohort and in an independent roughly 370-donor cohort.

The run used an Illumina HiSeq 1500. The public reads were reprocessed in TCRdb via fastp at Q25 and MiXCR, keeping in-frame beta chains. Records with the same CDR3 protein are collapsed into one entry carrying the most frequent genes and DNA. Within this sample are fewer than 700,000 distinct CDR3 sequences, with roughly a quarter of them counted one time only. Roughly 8% of the sample lies in the top ten. This TCR derives from a human donor in good health (CMV status not recorded). Some clones in this sample may be carry-over from other donors' samples. What was sequenced was CD8+ T cells from PBMCs. The V gene is TRBV7-2 and the J gene is TRBJ2-5; the D gene is perhaps TRBD1, on 5 matching bases. For the CDR3, the sequence is CASSPRQGSRQETQYF. DNA sequence: TGTGCCAGCAGCCCCCGGCAGGGAAGTAGGCAAGAGACCCAGTACTTC.